Ten or more counts support the clone carrying this T cell receptor beta chain. As yet, its antigen is unknown. Trimming left V 3 bases short and J 3 bases short, with 15 bases between. CDR1 is SGHAT and CDR2 is FQNNGV in the germline V gene. The length of the CDR3 is 15 residues. These data belong to a study of OX40 agonist ivuxolimab in advanced cancers. Looking at the study overall: Males comprised around 78% of the group, whose mean age was around 62 years (range roughly 20 to 85). Whole-study results and caveats: Among the least clonally expanded were partial responders at 0.1-3.0 mg/kg.

The repertoire was sequenced with immunoSEQ multiplex PCR; TCRdb's copy has only in-frame clones and lacks some. The sample shows 31,000 or so clones, approximately 84% of them seen only once. The receptor comes from an adult with an advanced solid tumor such as melanoma, head and neck, liver or kidney cancer. The source was CD4+ or CD8+ T cells sorted from blood, collected in a trial of the OX40 agonist ivuxolimab. This chain links TRBV11-2 with TRBJ2-7; weak D call: TRBD1 (6 bases). The CDR3 bases are TGTGCCAGCAGCTTGGGGGTCGGACAGTACTACGAGCAGTACTTC. Its translation: CASSLGVGQYYEQYF.